This T cell receptor beta chain was observed in a study of cytotoxic CD8 clonotypes in ibrutinib-treated CLL. Libraries were prepared by immunoSEQ multiplex PCR; TCRdb keeps only in-frame clonotypes and omits some of them. This sample yields 20,000 to 25,000 clones, of which around 70% are seen a single time; approximately 24% belongs to the top ten. With 1 base removed from V and 0 bases from J, the gap between germline ends came to 25 bases. CDR1 is MDHEN and CDR2 is SYDVKM in the germline V gene. The CDR3 totals 22 residues. This chain links TRBV28 with TRBJ2-6, with a weak D call TRBD1 (5 bases). The sequences come from PBMCs, collected before ibrutinib treatment. The source of this sequence is a human donor with chronic lymphocytic leukemia. The chain's CDR3 is CASSLSVDSYLSHISGANVLTF. The CDR3 DNA reads as TGTGCCAGCAGTTTATCGGTCGACAGCTACCTCTCCCACATCTCTGGGGCCAACGTCCTGACTTTC.